This section outlines one TCR beta chain sequence together with its context. In the study's own analysis: For nucleated cells, counts were estimated from reference gene primer amplification. Sequencing was performed with immunoSEQ multiplex PCR; in TCRdb, only in-frame clones are kept and a portion is missing. V, J and clone size reflect that table, while D and trimming were determined from the DNA. This table holds fewer than 250,000 clones, 80% to 90% found once. Seattle patients were enrolled during active infection and followed longitudinally. The sample comes from a study of blood T cell repertoires in COVID-19. Across the whole study: Samples came from the United States, Italy and Spain, spanning acute and convalescent COVID-19. The cDNA or gDNA used as material had been derived from T cells, B-cell-depleted T cells, or PBMCs.

V gave up 4 bases and J gave up 1 base, with 5 bases separating them. This CDR3 region has 13 residues. Germline CDR1 is MNHEY and CDR2 is SMNVEV (reference sequence). This clonotype was obtained from a man aged 50 to 59 with COVID-19, enrolled during active disease. The chain has TRBV27 and TRBJ1-5; D ambiguous. Sequencing was done on a sample of peripheral blood. The DNA of the CDR3 is TGTGCCAGCAGTTCAATCAGCAATCAGCCCCAGCATTTT. It is translated as CASSSISNQPQHF.